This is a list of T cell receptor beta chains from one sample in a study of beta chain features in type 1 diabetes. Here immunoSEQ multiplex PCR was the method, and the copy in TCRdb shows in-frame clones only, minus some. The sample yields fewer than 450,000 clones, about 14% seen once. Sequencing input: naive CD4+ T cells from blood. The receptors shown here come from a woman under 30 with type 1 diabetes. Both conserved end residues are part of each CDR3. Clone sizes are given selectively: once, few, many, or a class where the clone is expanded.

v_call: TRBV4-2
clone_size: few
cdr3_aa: CASSPGPGDQSGANVLTF

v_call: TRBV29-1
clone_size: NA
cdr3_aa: CSVQVQGARAFF

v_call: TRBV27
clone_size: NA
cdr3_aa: CASSLWTPYNEQFF

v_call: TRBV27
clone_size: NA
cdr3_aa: CASSYLAGGIYEQYF

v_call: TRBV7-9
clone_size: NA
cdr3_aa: CASSLELSGDGYTF

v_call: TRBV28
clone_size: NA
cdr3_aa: CASSLETARPQHF

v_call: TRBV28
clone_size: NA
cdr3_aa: CASSSPHHQTGYEQYF

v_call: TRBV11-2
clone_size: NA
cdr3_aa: CASSLAVLNTEAFF

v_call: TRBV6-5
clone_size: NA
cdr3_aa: CASTLASPYNEQFF

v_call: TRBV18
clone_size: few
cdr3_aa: CASSPTRQSSNQPQHF

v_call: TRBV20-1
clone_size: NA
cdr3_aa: CSAADSYEQYF

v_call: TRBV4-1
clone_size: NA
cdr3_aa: CASSQEVRLSYEQYF

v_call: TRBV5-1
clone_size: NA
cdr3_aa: CASSLGLAEGETQYF

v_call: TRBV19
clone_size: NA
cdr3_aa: CASSMRLSGSYNEQFF

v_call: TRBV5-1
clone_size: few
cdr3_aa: CASNGAGVSYEQFF

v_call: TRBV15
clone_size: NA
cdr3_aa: CATSRTGTSDTGELFF

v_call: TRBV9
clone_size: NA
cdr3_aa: CASSVAGSTTGELFF

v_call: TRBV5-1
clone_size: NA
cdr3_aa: CASSLWLANPYNEQFF

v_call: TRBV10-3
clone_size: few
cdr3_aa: CAISDWTGSGGREQYF

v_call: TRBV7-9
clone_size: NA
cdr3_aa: CASSLAGGAETQYF

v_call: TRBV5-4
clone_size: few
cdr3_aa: CASSWTSGSTGELFF

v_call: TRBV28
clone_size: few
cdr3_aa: CASSTPGLANEQYF

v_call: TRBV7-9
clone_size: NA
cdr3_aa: CASSWGQPYGYTF

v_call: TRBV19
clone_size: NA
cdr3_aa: CASSYTGQGNTEAFF

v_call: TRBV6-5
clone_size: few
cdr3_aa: CASRPRTSGHNEQFF

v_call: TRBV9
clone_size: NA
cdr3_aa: CASSVAGGSGSEQFF

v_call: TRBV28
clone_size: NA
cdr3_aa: CASSQWQGTKNIQYF

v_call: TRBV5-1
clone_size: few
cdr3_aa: CASSRQAGYEQYF

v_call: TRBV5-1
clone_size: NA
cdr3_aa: CASSFRPRDGYTF

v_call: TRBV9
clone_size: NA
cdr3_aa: CASSSRQTGELFF

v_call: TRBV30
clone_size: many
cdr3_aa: CAWSVDRELFF

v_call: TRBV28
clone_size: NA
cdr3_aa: CASTPMTSGSNTGELFF

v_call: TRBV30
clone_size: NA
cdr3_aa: CAWSASPSEQFF

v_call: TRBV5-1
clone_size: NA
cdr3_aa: CASSYGTGGEKLFF

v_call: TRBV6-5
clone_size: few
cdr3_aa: CASSYSGQGGCFF

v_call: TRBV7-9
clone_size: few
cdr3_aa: CASSLAADSTYEQYF

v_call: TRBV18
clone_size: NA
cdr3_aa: CASSPLRQGQSTDTQYF

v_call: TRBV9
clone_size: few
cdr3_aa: CASSVVTGVEAFF

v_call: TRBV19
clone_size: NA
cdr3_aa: CASSTSGTNYGYTF

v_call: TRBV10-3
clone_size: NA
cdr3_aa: CAIRSDRGEETQYF

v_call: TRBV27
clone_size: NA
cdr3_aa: CASRDRVLTPGTEAFF

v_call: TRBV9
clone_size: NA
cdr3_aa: CASSVGGGAGNTEAFF

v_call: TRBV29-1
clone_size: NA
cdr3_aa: CSVVRDRVQDTQYF

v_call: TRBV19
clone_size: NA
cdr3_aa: CASSIRSTETGEAFF

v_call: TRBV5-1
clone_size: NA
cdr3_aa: CASSSTGENQPQHF

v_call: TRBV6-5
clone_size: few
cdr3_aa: CASSYSLAKDYNEQFF

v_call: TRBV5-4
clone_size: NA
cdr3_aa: CASSRTSGSYNEQFF

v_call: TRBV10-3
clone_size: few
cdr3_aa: CAISGSVTSSYNEQFF

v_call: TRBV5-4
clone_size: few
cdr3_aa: CASSFGGLSSYNEQFF

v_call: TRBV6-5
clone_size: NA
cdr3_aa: CAGKQGVVYGYTF

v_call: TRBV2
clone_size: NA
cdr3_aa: CASSPQGAHTGELFF

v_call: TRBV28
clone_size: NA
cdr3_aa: CASSLFLRTSMYEQFF

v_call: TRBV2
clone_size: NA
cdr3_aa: CASSDGTSGSTDTQYF